Detailed here is one T cell receptor beta chain. Its antigen is not known. This record belongs to a study of T cell responses to AZD1222 COVID-19 vaccine. Study results and caveats: A mostly white British donor set with more females was recruited, and clonal diversity was possibly underestimated.

The table came from immunoSEQ multiplex PCR; TCRdb's copy has only in-frame clones and leaves some out. This sample has about 150,000 clones, with approximately 86% found just once. The input for sequencing was peripheral blood, taken after recovery from COVID-19. This clonotype originated in an adult who had recovered from COVID-19.

CDR3 nucleotide sequence: TGTGCCAGCACCGTTCCTGGGTCCTACGAGCAGTACTTC. Translating gives CASTVPGSYEQYF. The rearrangement links TRBV6-5 to TRBJ2-7; no firm D call. CDR1 is MNHEY and CDR2 is SVGAGI in the germline V gene. Trimming removed 7 bases at V and 1 base at J, with 11 bases between. The CDR3 is 13 amino acids.